A selection of T cell receptor beta chains follows, all from one sample in a study of T-cell reconstitution after alpha-beta-depleted transplantation in children. TCRdb used MiXCR to reprocess the PCR reads, holding one entry per CDR3 protein. Seen here are approximately 85,000 distinct CDR3 sequences, roughly 14% observed once, and the top ten hold around a quarter. Sequences were derived from PBMCs, mostly from graft donor cells, sampled 180 days after TCRalphabeta/CD19-depleted stem cell transplant. These receptors came from a male patient aged 2 to 9 who had a stem cell transplant for acute lymphoblastic leukemia, so the T cells may come from the graft donor. The CDR3 runs from the conserved cysteine through the conserved F or W. D genes are given only for firm matches. Only some rows state a clone size, as once, few, many or a class for expanded clones.

TRBJ2-7 | NA | few | TRBV4-3 | TGCGCCAGCAGCCAAGCGGGGTTTTCCTACGAGCAGTACTTC | CASSQAGFSYEQYF
TRBJ2-2 | TRBD1 | NA | TRBV24-1 | TGTGCCACCAGTGGGACAGGGGGTAACGGGGAGCTGTTTTTT | CATSGTGGNGELFF
TRBJ2-7 | TRBD1 | few | TRBV4-2 | TGTGCCAGCAGCCAACCCGGGACAGGGGGATACGAGCAGTACTTC | CASSQPGTGGYEQYF
TRBJ2-1 | NA | few | TRBV6-5 | TGTGCCAGCAGCCCCCCAACTAATGAGCAGTTCTTC | CASSPPTNEQFF
TRBJ2-1 | NA | NA | TRBV27 | TGTGCCAGCAGTTTAAGTGGGGCTGCCAGTTCGTTCTTC | CASSLSGAASSFF
TRBJ2-7 | TRBD1 | few | TRBV6-5 | TGTGCCAGCAGTTACTCAGGGACAGGGAAATTCGACGAGCAGTACTTC | CASSYSGTGKFDEQYF
TRBJ2-5 | NA | medium-sized | TRBV20-1 | TGCAGTGCTAGTCAGGGGGGAAAGACCCAGTACTTC | CSASQGGKTQYF
TRBJ2-3 | NA | many | TRBV7-7 | TGTGCTAGCAGCTTTGGGTCGGGCGATACGCAGTATTTT | CASSFGSGDTQYF
TRBJ1-5 | NA | NA | TRBV29-1 | TGCAGCGCCCAGGTGGGGATGGCCCAGCATTTT | CSAQVGMAQHF
TRBJ2-1 | NA | NA | TRBV13 | TGTGCCAGCAGCTTCTTCAGCCCTCGGAATGAGCAGTTCTTC | CASSFFSPRNEQFF
TRBJ2-7 | NA | many | TRBV27 | TGTGCCAGCAGTTTTGGCAGTTTAAAGGAGCAGTACTTC | CASSFGSLKEQYF
TRBJ2-7 | NA | NA | TRBV10-3 | TGTGCCATCAAGAACAGCGCCTACGAGCAGTACTTC | CAIKNSAYEQYF
TRBJ1-4 | NA | NA | TRBV20-1 | TGCAGTGCTAGAGATAAGGGACGGGTTAATGAAAAACTGTTTTTT | CSARDKGRVNEKLFF
TRBJ2-7 | NA | many | TRBV29-1 | TGCAGCGTTGAATGGGCAGGGCCCGAGCAGTACTTC | CSVEWAGPEQYF
TRBJ2-3 | TRBD2 | few | TRBV7-2 | TGTGCCAGCAGCTTATTCGTAGCGGGGATCACAGATACGCAGTATTTT | CASSLFVAGITDTQYF
TRBJ1-2 | NA | few | TRBV3-1 | TGTGCCAGCAGCCAAGATGGACGTGCCCCTCACTATGGCTACACCTTC | CASSQDGRAPHYGYTF
TRBJ2-3 | NA | NA | TRBV7-8 | TGTGCCAGCAGCTTCCATAAGGGTACGCAGTATTTT | CASSFHKGTQYF
TRBJ2-1 | NA | once | TRBV5-4 | TGTGCCAGCAGTTTCCGGGGATTAGCCTACAATGAGCAGTTCTTC | CASSFRGLAYNEQFF
TRBJ2-5 | TRBD2 | NA | TRBV7-2 | TGTGCCAGCAGCCCCGTGTCGGCGGGAGTCCCCGGGACCCAGTACTTC | CASSPVSAGVPGTQYF
TRBJ2-1 | NA | NA | TRBV6-5 | TGTGCCAGCAGTTACTCGAGTGAGCAGTTCTTC | CASSYSSEQFF
TRBJ2-4 | NA | few | TRBV5-5 | TGTGCCAGCAGCTTCGGCCGAGGGGTAGCCAAAAACATTCAGTACTTC | CASSFGRGVAKNIQYF
TRBJ2-5 | NA | NA | TRBV29-1 | TGCAGCGCGAGGGACGTAGGGACCCAGTACTTC | CSARDVGTQYF
TRBJ1-4 | TRBD1 | NA | TRBV7-9 | TGTGCCAGCAGCCCAATGGGGACAGGTCTTGAAAAACTGTTTTTT | CASSPMGTGLEKLFF
TRBJ1-3 | NA | NA | TRBV4-3 | TGCGCCAGCAGCCAAGATTCGCGGTCTGGAAACACCATATATTTT | CASSQDSRSGNTIYF
TRBJ2-1 | TRBD2 | few | TRBV29-1 | TGCAGCGGGCAGAGCGGGGGGGCCAAGAATGAGCAGTTCTTC | CSGQSGGAKNEQFF
TRBJ2-2 | TRBD2 | many | TRBV20-1 | TGCAGTGCTAGACCTAGCGGGAGGACCGGGGAGCTGTTTTTT | CSARPSGRTGELFF
TRBJ2-7 | TRBD2 | once | TRBV27 | TGTGCCACCGGGACTAGCGGTCCCTCCTACGAGCAGTACTTC | CATGTSGPSYEQYF
TRBJ2-7 | TRBD1 | few | TRBV5-1 | TGCGCCAGCAGCCTGAACAGGGGAGAGTCCTACGAGCAGTACTTC | CASSLNRGESYEQYF
TRBJ1-5 | NA | NA | TRBV10-3 | TGTGCCATCAGCCCCAGGGGCCAGGGTCAGCCCCAGCATTTT | CAISPRGQGQPQHF
TRBJ2-1 | TRBD2 | few | TRBV3-1 | TGTGCCAGCAGCCAACTCGCAGGCGGGAGACAGTTCTTC | CASSQLAGGRQFF
TRBJ2-7 | TRBD2 | many | TRBV7-6 | TGTGCCAGCAGCTTAGGACTAGCAGGGATCGAGCAGTACTTC | CASSLGLAGIEQYF
TRBJ1-2 | NA | few | TRBV7-6 | TGTGCCAGCAGCTTACATAACTATGGCTACACCTTC | CASSLHNYGYTF
TRBJ2-4 | NA | NA | TRBV6-1 | TGTGCCAGCAGTGAGCCCGGGAGTCGAGCCAAAAACATTCAGTACTTC | CASSEPGSRAKNIQYF
TRBJ1-6 | NA | few | TRBV18 | TGTGCCAGCTCACAGGGATCCTATAATTCACCCCTCCACTTT | CASSQGSYNSPLHF
TRBJ1-3 | NA | few | TRBV4-3 | TGCGCCAGCAGCCGAACGGCCCCTGGCAGGGGCTCTGGAAACACCATATATTTT | CASSRTAPGRGSGNTIYF
TRBJ2-5 | TRBD2 | many | TRBV7-8 | TGTGCCAGCAGCCATGGACTAGGGAGGGAGACCCAGTACTTC | CASSHGLGRETQYF
TRBJ2-7 | NA | few | TRBV5-6 | TGTGCCAGCAGCCCTGGACACTTGTTATTCTACGAGCAGTACTTC | CASSPGHLLFYEQYF
TRBJ1-1 | TRBD1 | NA | TRBV10-3 | TGTGCCATCAGTGAGATTAGACAGGGCGAAGCTTTCTTT | CAISEIRQGEAFF
TRBJ2-7 | NA | many | TRBV28 | TGTGCCAGCAGTGCTATCGGACTCTTCGGGTACGAGCAGTACTTC | CASSAIGLFGYEQYF
TRBJ2-7 | NA | NA | TRBV18 | TGTGCCAGCTCACCAGGACGGGAAAAGACCTACGAGCAGTACTTC | CASSPGREKTYEQYF
TRBJ2-7 | TRBD1 | few | TRBV7-9 | TGTGCCAGCAGCCGCGGACAGGGGGGGTCCTACGAGCAGTACTTC | CASSRGQGGSYEQYF
TRBJ2-2 | TRBD2 | few | TRBV7-3 | TGTGCCAGCAGCTCCCCAGCGGGAGGCGGCACCGGGGAGCTGTTTTTT | CASSSPAGGGTGELFF
TRBJ2-7 | TRBD1 | few | TRBV6-5 | TGTGCCAGCAGTTACTCTCTCAACGGACAGGGGGCGAGAGGCGAGCAGTACTTC | CASSYSLNGQGARGEQYF
TRBJ1-3 | NA | NA | TRBV6-5 | TGTGCCAGCAGTTCCGCCATTTTATACTCTGGAAACACCATATATTTT | CASSSAILYSGNTIYF
TRBJ2-7 | NA | many | TRBV27 | TGTGCCAGCAGCCTATGGGGCGTAAGTAACGAGCAGTACTTC | CASSLWGVSNEQYF
TRBJ2-7 | NA | many | TRBV7-2 | TGTGCCAGCAGCTCCTCAGCCACAGGGCCCCGGCAGTACTTC | CASSSSATGPRQYF
TRBJ2-7 | NA | many | TRBV20-1 | TGCAGTGCTAGATCCCGGGACGGACTCTCCTACGAGCAGTACTTC | CSARSRDGLSYEQYF
TRBJ2-5 | TRBD1 | NA | TRBV9 | TGTGCCAGCAGCGTATTTGCCGGACAGGGCGCGGAGACCCAGTACTTC | CASSVFAGQGAETQYF
TRBJ2-7 | NA | NA | TRBV5-1 | TGCGCCAGCTCTCAACCGATCCGACAAAAACGAATCTACGAGCAGTACTTC | CASSQPIRQKRIYEQYF
TRBJ2-1 | NA | NA | TRBV3-1 | TGTGCCAGCAGCCGTCAGCAGGGGCCGTACAATGAGCAGTTCTTC | CASSRQQGPYNEQFF
TRBJ2-5 | TRBD2 | many | TRBV10-3 | TGTGCCGCGGGGGGGGAGACCCAGTACTTC | CAAGGETQYF